Shown below are 15 T cell receptor beta chains from a single sample sequenced in a study of T cell changes during pregnancy in multiple sclerosis (dated by TCRdb to between 2019 and 2020). The library was generated by the immunoSEQ multiplex PCR assay. The source is immuneACCESS, and TCRdb retained only in-frame sequences with V and J called. Part of the clones is not carried over; for the studies checked, unresolved V genes explain less than half of this, and the remainder is unexplained. The sample yields about 61,000 clones; over 80% were counted once. The top ten hold 0.8% to 0.9% of the sample. Sequencing was performed on peripheral blood, taken in the first trimester of pregnancy. These receptors were obtained from a female donor in good health, enrolled as a control in a pregnancy study.

V usage is TRBV4-2 and J usage is TRBJ1-5; 7 positions agree with TRBD1. Germline V gene lookup returns CDR1 LGHNA and CDR2 YNFKEQ. The CDR3 loop spans 14 amino acids. J lost 5 bases, V lost 1 base, and 2 bases had no gene match. In nucleotides, the CDR3 is TGTGCCAGCAGCCAAGGACAGGGTCATCAGCCCCAGCATTTT. Protein: CASSQGQGHQPQHF.

J is TRBJ2-7 and V is TRBV11-2; D possibly corresponds to TRBD2 (7 bases). The CDR3 has 16 amino acids. Per germline, CDR1 SGHAT and CDR2 FQNNGV. With 3 bases removed from V and 3 bases from J, the gap between germline ends came to 18 bases. CDR3 loop: CASSLYSGEGVYEQYF. CDR3 in DNA: TGTGCCAGCAGCTTGTACTCAGGGGAGGGGGTCTACGAGCAGTACTTC.

CDR3 DNA sequence: TGTGCCAGCAGCCCGCTTGGACAGGACCTATACAATGAGCAGTTCTTC. Its protein product is CASSPLGQDLYNEQFF. The rearrangement links TRBV7-9 to TRBJ2-1; TRBD1 matches at 7 bases. Germline CDR1 reads SEHNR; CDR2 reads FQNEAQ (reference sequence). CDR3 size: 16 residues. Losses at the gene ends were 5 bases for V and 4 bases for J; bases not matched to a gene: 11.

The chain links TRBV5-1 to TRBJ2-1, with D maybe TRBD1 (5 bases). This CDR3 has 15 amino acids. Germline V lookup: CDR1 SGHRS, CDR2 YFSETQ. Trimming removed 6 bases at V and 6 bases at J, with 19 bases between. DNA of the CDR3: TGCGCCAGCACCAATCCCCGGACACAAACCAATGAGCAGTTCTTC. Its translation: CASTNPRTQTNEQFF.

On this clone: The same CDR3 can be traced to other DNA sequences in this sample. The CDR3 bases are TGTGCCATCAGTGAATGGGGAGACGAGCAGTACTTC. Its translation is CAISEWGDEQYF. The rearrangement uses TRBV10-3 and TRBJ2-7; perhaps TRBD2 as D (5 bases). CDR3 length equals 12 residues. V was clipped by 3 bases and J by 5 bases, with 8 bases between them. CDR1 is ENHRY and CDR2 is SYGVKD in the germline V gene.

The chain is built from TRBV2 and TRBJ1-2; a possible D gene is TRBD1 (5 bases). V was clipped by 7 bases and J by 4 bases, with 22 bases between them. The CDR3 spans 16 residues. CDR1 and CDR2 (germline): SNHLY, FYNNEI. CDR3 DNA sequence: TGTGCCAGCAATCAACGCGTGGGGGGGATAGGCTATGGCTACACCTTC. This codes for CASNQRVGGIGYGYTF.

The chain combines TRBV7-9 with TRBJ1-3; TRBD1 aligns across 10 bases. V shed 6 bases, J shed 4 bases, and the junction held 3 bases outside the gene matches. The CDR3 length is 14 residues. In germline, CDR1 is SEHNR, CDR2 FQNEAQ (reference sequence). This CDR3 is CASRTGGEGNTIYF. The CDR3 bases are TGTGCCAGCAGGACAGGGGGCGAAGGAAACACCATATATTTT.

The V and J genes are TRBV29-1 and TRBJ1-1, with D perhaps TRBD1 (6 bases). The CDR3 sequence is 14 residues long. Germline CDR1 is SQVTM and CDR2 is ANQGSEA. Trimming left V 6 bases short and J 10 bases short, with 24 bases between. The CDR3 DNA reads as TGCAGCGTGGACCCAGAAGGGGGAGTTCCTGGAGCTTTCTTT. It specifies CSVDPEGGVPGAFF.

This clone was observed once. The rearrangement uses TRBV30 and TRBJ2-5, with TRBD2 as a possible D gene (6 bases). CDR1 and CDR2 from the germline V gene are GTSNPN and SVGIG (reference sequence). CDR3 length: 13 residues. The V and J ends lost 4 bases and 5 bases respectively, with 14 bases between them. The CDR3 spells CAWTLGGKETQYF. CDR3 bases: TGTGCCTGGACCCTGGGGGGTAAGGAGACCCAGTACTTC. Complete variable domain (other parts from reference TRBV30 and TRBJ2-5): SQTIHQWPATLVQPVGSPLSLECTVEGTSNPNLYWYRQAAGRGLQLLFYSVGIGQISSEVPQNLSASRPQDRQFILSSKKLLLSDSGFYLCAWTLGGKETQYFGPGTRLLVL.

This chain joins TRBV19 and TRBJ1-5; D unclear. CDR1 LNHDA and CDR2 SQIVND come from the germline V gene (reference sequence). The V gene lost 0 bases and the J gene lost 4 bases, with 7 bases spanning the gap. The CDR3 totals 14 residues. The CDR3 bases are TGTGCCAGTAGTATAGATTCGGGGAATCAGCCCCAGCATTTT. Amino acid sequence: CASSIDSGNQPQHF. Based on the CDR3 plus reference TRBV19 and TRBJ1-5, the full variable domain is DGGITQSPKYLFRKEGQNVTLSCEQNLNHDAMYWYRQDPGQGLRLIYYSQIVNDFQKGDIAEGYSVSREKKESFPLTVTSAQKNPTAFYLCASSIDSGNQPQHFGDGTRLSIL.

The chain carries TRBV7-8 and TRBJ2-6, with D possibly matching TRBD2 (6 bases). The CDR3 spans 15 residues. With 5 bases removed from V and 3 bases from J, the gap between germline ends came to 11 bases. Per germline, CDR1 SGHVS and CDR2 FQNEAQ. The CDR3 bases are TGTGCCAGCAGCCCATCGGGGGTTGGGGCCAACGTCCTGACTTTC. Amino acids: CASSPSGVGANVLTF.

The chain carries TRBV6-1 and TRBJ1-1; D uncertain. This CDR3 has 12 amino acids. CDR1 is MNHNS and CDR2 is SASEGT in the germline V gene. Trimming left V 6 bases short and J 4 bases short, with 9 bases between. The CDR3 protein is CASSRISTEAFF. The CDR3 nucleotides are TGTGCCAGCAGCCGAATTAGCACTGAAGCTTTCTTT.

This chain uses TRBV19 with TRBJ1-5, with 8 bases aligning to TRBD1. Germline CDR1 reads LNHDA; CDR2 reads SQIVND (reference sequence). The CDR3 totals 14 residues. Unmatched junction bases numbered 10, after V lost 8 bases and J lost 7 bases. The CDR3 protein is CASQTRDRGQPQHF. In nucleotides, the CDR3 is TGTGCCAGTCAAACCCGAGACAGGGGCCAGCCCCAGCATTTT.

The V gene is TRBV20-1, the J gene TRBJ2-1; tentatively, D is TRBD1 (5 bases). The V gene's germline CDR1 is DFQATT and CDR2 SNEGSKA (reference sequence). This CDR3 is built from 11 residues. Trimming removed 6 bases at V and 8 bases at J, with 11 bases between. This chain's CDR3 is CSASGMHEQFF. DNA of the CDR3: TGCAGTGCCTCAGGGATGCATGAGCAGTTCTTC.

The V call is TRBV2, the J call TRBJ1-4; 8 nucleotides align to TRBD1. CDR3 length equals 16 residues. The germline V gene has CDR1 SNHLY and CDR2 FYNNEI. The V and J ends lost 5 bases and 5 bases, in that order; junction bases with no gene match: 10. The CDR3 DNA reads as TGTGCCAGCAGTCCAGGGGGCTTGCGGGGAAATGAAAAACTGTTTTTT. Protein product: CASSPGGLRGNEKLFF.